This T cell receptor beta chain was captured by sequencing in a study of cytomegalovirus exposure and HLA in healthy donors. Germline lookup yields CDR1 SGHRS and CDR2 YFSETQ. V dropped 7 bases and J dropped 4; count of bases not matched to a gene: 21. The CDR3 contains 18 residues. TCRdb's table, derived via immunoSEQ multiplex PCR, lists solely in-frame clones and lacks some. The repertoire has under 250,000 clones, about 90% of them found once; the top ten carry 1% to 1.2%. General observations from the study: One later analysis, an examination of the 90 to 150 validation repertoires, found that first-cohort TCR clusters tended to co-occur in them.

About this clone: The antigen is unknown.

This receptor was obtained from a woman aged 18-29 years in good health and CMV-seronegative. The chain uses TRBV5-1 and TRBJ2-3; TRBD2 matches 7 bases. Sample: PBMCs. The CDR3 region is CASCRGDGGTGGADTQYF. CDR3 DNA: TGCGCCAGCTGCCGCGGTGACGGCGGGACTGGGGGGGCAGATACGCAGTATTTT.